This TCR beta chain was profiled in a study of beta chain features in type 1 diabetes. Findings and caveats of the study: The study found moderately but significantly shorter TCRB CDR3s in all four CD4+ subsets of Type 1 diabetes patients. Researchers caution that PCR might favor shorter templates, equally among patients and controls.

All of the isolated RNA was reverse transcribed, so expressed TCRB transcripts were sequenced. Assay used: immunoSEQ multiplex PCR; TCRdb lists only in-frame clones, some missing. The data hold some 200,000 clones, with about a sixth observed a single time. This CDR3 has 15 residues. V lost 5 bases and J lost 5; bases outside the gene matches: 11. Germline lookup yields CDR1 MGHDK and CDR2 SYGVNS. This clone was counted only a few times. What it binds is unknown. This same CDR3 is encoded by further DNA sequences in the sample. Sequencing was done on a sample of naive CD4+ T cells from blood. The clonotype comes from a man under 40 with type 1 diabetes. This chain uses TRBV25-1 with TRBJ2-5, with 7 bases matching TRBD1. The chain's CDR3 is CASSLPTGLGETQYF. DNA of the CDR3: TGTGCCAGCAGTTTACCGACAGGGTTGGGTGAGACCCAGTACTTC.